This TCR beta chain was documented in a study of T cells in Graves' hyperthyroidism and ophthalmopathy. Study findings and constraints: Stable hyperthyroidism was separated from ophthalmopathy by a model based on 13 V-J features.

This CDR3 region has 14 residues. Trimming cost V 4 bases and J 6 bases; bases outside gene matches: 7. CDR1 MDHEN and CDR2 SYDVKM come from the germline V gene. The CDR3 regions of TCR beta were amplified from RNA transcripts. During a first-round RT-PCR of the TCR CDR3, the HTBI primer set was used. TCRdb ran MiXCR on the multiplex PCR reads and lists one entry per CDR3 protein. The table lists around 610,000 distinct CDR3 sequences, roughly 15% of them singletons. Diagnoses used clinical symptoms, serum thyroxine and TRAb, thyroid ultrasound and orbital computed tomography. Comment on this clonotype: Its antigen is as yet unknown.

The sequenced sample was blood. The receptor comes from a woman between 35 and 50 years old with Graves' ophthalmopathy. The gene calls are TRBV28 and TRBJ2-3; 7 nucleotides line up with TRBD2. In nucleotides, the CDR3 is TGTGCCAGCAGTTGGGCTAGCGGTTCTGATACGCAGTATTTT. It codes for CASSWASGSDTQYF.